These 14 T cell receptor beta chains were all obtained from the same sample, sequenced in a study of shared clonotypes between healthy human individuals. Clones were read by immunoSEQ multiplex PCR, and TCRdb kept only the in-frame ones, dropping some. The sample records a few million clones, just under 95% being singletons. The sample consisted of naive CD4+ T cells from PBMCs. The subset here: CD45RA+ positively selected. These receptors all stem from a man between 18 and 35 years old in good health. Some clones in this sample may be carry-over from other donors' samples.

This clone was recorded once. In DNA, the CDR3 is TGTGCCAGCAGCCAAGATGAACGGACACACGAGCAGTACTTC. This gives the protein CASSQDERTHEQYF. The gene calls are TRBV14 and TRBJ2-7; D might be TRBD1 (5 bases). Trimming removed 0 bases at V and 5 bases at J, with 11 bases between. Germline V gene lookup returns CDR1 SGHDN and CDR2 FVKESK. This CDR3 has 14 amino acids. Full variable domain (outside the CDR3, taken from reference TRBV14 and TRBJ2-7): EAGVTQFPSHSVIEKGQTVTLRCDPISGHDNLYWYRRVMGKEIKFLLHFVKESKQDESGMPNNRFLAERTGGTYSTLKVQPAELEDSGVYFCASSQDERTHEQYFGPGTRLTVT.

CDR3 residues: CASRLQGPNRGAEAFF. The CDR3 DNA is TGTGCCAGCAGGCTCCAAGGACCGAACAGGGGGGCGGAAGCTTTCTTT. This chain connects TRBV28 to TRBJ1-1; 8 positions match TRBD1. Trimming at V came to 6 bases and at J to 8 bases, leaving 17 bases not matched to a gene. Germline CDR1 and CDR2: MDHEN and SYDVKM. The CDR3 extends over 16 amino acids.

This clone was counted a single time. Other nucleotide sequences in the sample specify the same CDR3. The chain joins TRBV11-2 to TRBJ1-4; D gene ambiguous. Germline-derived CDR1 and CDR2 are SGHAT and FQNNGV. The CDR3 contains 13 residues. V was shortened by 5 bases and J by 1 base, with 5 bases between the two germline ends. DNA of the CDR3: TGTGCCAGCAGCCCGTTAACTAATGAAAAACTGTTTTTT. It encodes CASSPLTNEKLFF. The full variable domain, rest sourced from reference TRBV11-2 and TRBJ1-4, is EAGVAQSPRYKIIEKRQSVAFWCNPISGHATLYWYQQILGQGPKLLIQFQNNGVVDDSQLPKDRFSAERLKGVDSTLKIQPAKLEDSAVYLCASSPLTNEKLFFGSGTQLSVL.

V and J are TRBV5-4 and TRBJ2-3; D uncertain. Trimming removed 9 bases from V and 3 bases from J, with 11 bases in between. CDR1 and CDR2 (germline): SGHNT, YYREEE (reference sequence). The CDR3 is 12 amino acids. The DNA of the CDR3 is TGTGCCACCGCGAAGGCTACAGATACGCAGTATTTT. This translates into CATAKATDTQYF. The variable domain in full, with the rest retrieved from reference TRBV5-4 and TRBJ2-3, is ETGVTQSPTHLIKTRGQQVTLRCSSQSGHNTVSWYQQALGQGPQFIFQYYREEENGRGNFPPRFSGLQFPNYSSELNVNALELDDSALYLCATAKATDTQYFGPGTRLTVL.

To note about this clone: A read error may produce the germline difference seen at one junction end. The V gene is TRBV5-4, the J gene TRBJ2-1; tentative D call: TRBD2 (5 bases). The CDR3 has 15 amino acids. Germline CDR1 SGHNT, CDR2 YYREEE (reference sequence). CDR3 sequence: CASSSATTSSNEQFF. CDR3 nucleotide sequence: TGTGCCAGCAGCTCAGCGACTACCTCCTCCAATGAGCAGTTCTTC.

The chain links TRBV7-7 to TRBJ2-2; D not resolved. Trimming pared 10 bases from V and 0 bases from J, leaving 6 bases between. CDR3 length equals 12 residues. The germline gives CDR1 SSHAT, CDR2 FNYEAQ (reference sequence). CDR3 sequence reads: CAKKTNTGELFF. CDR3 in DNA: TGTGCCAAAAAAACGAACACCGGGGAGCTGTTTTTT.

The rearrangement uses TRBV19 and TRBJ1-5; 7 bases align to TRBD1. J lost 0 bases, V lost 10 bases, and 9 bases had no gene match. Looked up from germline, CDR1 is LNHDA and CDR2 is SQIVND (reference sequence). CDR3 length equals 15 residues. CDR3 bases: TGTGCCACCAAACAGGGGATTCATAGCAATCAGCCCCAGCATTTT. The encoded protein is CATKQGIHSNQPQHF.

The rearrangement links TRBV7-9 to TRBJ2-7; D remains ambiguous. V lost 0 bases, J lost 2 bases, and 11 bases lay in between. CDR3 length: 15 residues. The germline V gene has CDR1 SEHNR and CDR2 FQNEAQ (reference sequence). CDR3 nucleotide sequence: TGTGCCAGCAGCTTAGCGCCGGGCGTCACCTACGAGCAGTACTTC. It encodes CASSLAPGVTYEQYF.

This chain links TRBV5-1 with TRBJ2-3; 13 positions match TRBD2. The germline CDR1 and CDR2 sequences are SGHRS and YFSETQ. There are 17 residues in the CDR3. The V gene end was trimmed by 4 bases and the J gene end by 2 bases; junction bases not matched to a gene: 7. As DNA, the CDR3 is TGCGCCAGCAGCCCCCAGACTAGCGGGAGGTTCACAGATACGCAGTATTTT. Translated: CASSPQTSGRFTDTQYF.

The chain combines TRBV7-2 with TRBJ2-3; D might be TRBD2 (6 bases). Deletions cut 3 bases from V and 0 bases from J, with 13 bases between. The CDR3 runs 16 residues. CDR1 and CDR2 from the germline V gene are SGHTA and FQGNSA. The DNA of the CDR3 is TGTGCCAGCAGCTTGGCGGGGAGAACTAGCACAGATACGCAGTATTTT. This sequence encodes CASSLAGRTSTDTQYF.

J is TRBJ1-1 and V is TRBV7-9; no firm D call. The CDR3 has 18 residues. Germline V gene lookup returns CDR1 SEHNR and CDR2 FQNEAQ (reference sequence). Between the trimmed V and J ends, which lost 3 bases and 0 bases, there was a span of 20 bases. CDR3 DNA: TGTGCCAGCAGCTTTCGCCCGACCGCACCCACCATGAACACTGAAGCTTTCTTT. Protein product: CASSFRPTAPTMNTEAFF.

In this sample, this clone turned up a few times. The chain uses TRBV28 and TRBJ1-5, with D maybe TRBD1 (6 bases). Trimming stripped 5 bases from V and 6 bases from J, with 17 bases between. The V gene's germline CDR1 is MDHEN and CDR2 SYDVKM. The CDR3 is 15 residues long. CDR3 in amino acids: CASSRPLGAGQPQHF. The CDR3 DNA is TGTGCCAGCAGTCGTCCCCTGGGGGCCGGTCAGCCCCAGCATTTT. The full variable domain, with the rest looked up from reference TRBV28 and TRBJ1-5, is DVKVTQSSRYLVKRTGEKVFLECVQDMDHENMFWYRQDPGLGLRLIYFSYDVKMKEKGDIPEGYSVSREKKERFSLILESASTNQTSMYLCASSRPLGAGQPQHFGDGTRLSIL.

The chain has TRBV7-8 and TRBJ2-5; D unclear. V shed 6 bases and J shed 5 bases, with 10 bases lying between them. This CDR3 is 12 amino acids long. The germline gives CDR1 SGHVS, CDR2 FQNEAQ. CDR3: CASSHNGETQYF. As DNA, the CDR3 is TGTGCCAGCAGTCACAACGGGGAGACCCAGTACTTC. Using reference TRBV7-8 and TRBJ2-5 for the parts outside the CDR3, the full variable domain is GAGVSQSPRYKVAKRGQDVALRCDPISGHVSLFWYQQALGQGPEFLTYFQNEAQLDKSGLPSDRFFAERPEGSVSTLKIQRTQQEDSAVYLCASSHNGETQYFGPGTRLLVL.

The chain links TRBV28 to TRBJ2-7, with 10 bases aligning to TRBD1. The CDR3 length is 13 residues. V dropped 8 bases and J dropped 5; count of bases not matched to a gene: 6. The germline V gene encodes CDR1 MDHEN and CDR2 SYDVKM. The CDR3 region has the DNA TGTGCCAGCGAGACAGGGGGCTTCCACGAGCAGTACTTC. Protein sequence: CASETGGFHEQYF.